Sequencing of this T cell receptor (beta chain) was carried out in a study of T cell responses to AZD1222 COVID-19 vaccine. Here immunoSEQ multiplex PCR was the method, and the copy in TCRdb shows in-frame clones only, minus some. Seen here are roughly 160,000 clones, just over 90% observed once, and the top ten hold more than 1.3%. The receptor was isolated from an adult in good health. Material: peripheral blood, obtained on day 0 of AZD1222 vaccination.

The CDR3 DNA follows: TGCGCCAGCAGCTTGGAGGGGACAGGATATGGCTACACCTTC. This sequence encodes CASSLEGTGYGYTF. The chain uses TRBV5-1 and TRBJ1-2, with 8 bases aligning to TRBD1. This CDR3 comprises 14 residues. The V and J ends lost 0 bases and 5 bases, in that order; junction bases with no gene match: 3. Germline V gene lookup returns CDR1 SGHRS and CDR2 YFSETQ.